These T cell receptor beta chains were read from a single sample in a study of technical replicates of blood from a handful of donors. TCRdb keeps only in-frame clones here, not all; method: immunoSEQ multiplex PCR. The table records about 83,000 clones, just over 90% of them present only once. Sequenced material: T cells isolated from PBMCs. The receptors stem from a human donor in good health. Each CDR3 is given with its conserved first and last residue. Fields, in order: clone size, D gene, V gene, J gene, CDR3 DNA, CDR3 protein. A D gene is named only where the DNA matches it firmly. Some rows mark clone size as missing; the rest say once, few, many or name a class of expanded clone.

>NA|NA|TRBV19|TRBJ2-6
TGTGCCAGTAGTAAGGGTGGAGGGGTGGCTGGGGCCAACGTCCTGACTTTC
CASSKGGGVAGANVLTF
>NA|NA|TRBV10-3|TRBJ2-1
TGTGCCATCAGGGGGGGACTTCCCCCGGACAATGAGCAGTTCTTC
CAIRGGLPPDNEQFF
>NA|NA|TRBV18|TRBJ1-4
TGTGCCAGCTCACCACGGGGGAAGGGGGATGAAAAACTGTTTTTT
CASSPRGKGDEKLFF
>once|NA|TRBV27|TRBJ2-1
TGTGCCAGCAGTTTATGGGGGCAGGCTCCATCCTACAATGAGCAGTTCTTC
CASSLWGQAPSYNEQFF
>NA|NA|TRBV4-2|TRBJ2-7
TGTGCCAGCAGCCAAGCACGGGGTAGGGGGTTAGGAGAATACGAGCAGTACTTC
CASSQARGRGLGEYEQYF
>NA|NA|TRBV4-1|TRBJ1-2
TGCGCCAGCAGCCAAGATTCGCCTGGGGGGATTCTCGGGGGTGGCTACACCTTC
CASSQDSPGGILGGGYTF
>NA|NA|TRBV5-4|TRBJ2-1
TGTGCCAGCAGCTTGAAAGGGGATGAGCAGTTCTTC
CASSLKGDEQFF
>NA|NA|TRBV28|TRBJ2-2
TGTGCCAGCACTATGACAGAAACGGGCGGGGAGCTGTTTTTT
CASTMTETGGELFF
>NA|TRBD1|TRBV4-1|TRBJ2-1
TGCGCCAGCAGTCCTGGGACAGGTCCCAATGAGCAGTTCTTC
CASSPGTGPNEQFF
>NA|NA|TRBV13|TRBJ2-7
TGTGCCAGCAGCTTAGAGGGCGGCAGGGCCTACGAGCAGTACTTC
CASSLEGGRAYEQYF
>NA|NA|TRBV5-1|TRBJ1-2
TGCGCCAGCAGCTTGGCGGCTAACTATGGCTACACCTTC
CASSLAANYGYTF
>once|NA|TRBV30|TRBJ1-3
TGTGCCTGGAGTCCGGGACTCCAGAGCTCTGGAAACACCATATATTTT
CAWSPGLQSSGNTIYF
>NA|NA|TRBV7-7|TRBJ1-4
TGTGCCAGCAGCTTAACGGTCGGTGATGAAAAACTGTTTTTT
CASSLTVGDEKLFF
>NA|TRBD1|TRBV18|TRBJ1-4
TGTGCCAGCTCACCGGGGTCAGGGGGCAATGAAAAACTGTTTTTT
CASSPGSGGNEKLFF
>NA|TRBD1|TRBV7-9|TRBJ2-3
TGTGCCAGCAGCTCCCAGTCACTCGGACAGGGCATCGCAGATACGCAGTATTTT
CASSSQSLGQGIADTQYF
>NA|NA|TRBV12-5|TRBJ1-3
TGTGCTAGTGGGTATGACAGTTTGGATCTCCCTTCTGGAAACACCATATATTTT
CASGYDSLDLPSGNTIYF
>few|TRBD2|TRBV28|TRBJ2-7
TGTGCCAGCCGGTTAGCGGGACCCTACGAGCAGTACTTC
CASRLAGPYEQYF
>NA|TRBD1|TRBV7-8|TRBJ1-5
TGTGCCAGCAGCTTCGTAGAGGGGGCCGGGCAGCCCCAGCATTTT
CASSFVEGAGQPQHF
>NA|TRBD1|TRBV6-1|TRBJ2-7
TGTGCCTCTTCTCCGGGACAGGGGGACTACGAGCAGTACTTC
CASSPGQGDYEQYF
>NA|NA|TRBV28|TRBJ2-5
TGTGCCAGCAGTTCTCTGAGGGTAACCCAAGAGACCCAGTACTTC
CASSSLRVTQETQYF
>NA|NA|TRBV6-6|TRBJ1-5
TGTGCCAGCAGTCCATCATTGAATCAGCCCCAGCATTTT
CASSPSLNQPQHF
>NA|NA|TRBV10-1|TRBJ2-1
TGCGCCAGCAGTCCTACGGACAGCCAGCAGTTCTTC
CASSPTDSQQFF
>NA|NA|TRBV11-2|TRBJ2-7
TGTGCCAGCAGCTTAGGATCAGGCTTCTACGAGCAGTACTTC
CASSLGSGFYEQYF
>NA|NA|TRBV5-5|TRBJ1-4
TGTGCCAGCAGCTTGGCGGTGCAGGCAACTAATGAAAAACTGTTTTTT
CASSLAVQATNEKLFF
>NA|NA|TRBV6-5|TRBJ2-7
TGTGCCAGCAGTTCGACAGCTCTTCCCTACGAGCAGTACTTC
CASSSTALPYEQYF
>NA|TRBD2|TRBV29-1|TRBJ2-1
TGCAGCGTTTCCGGGACTAGTGTTAATGAGCAGTTCTTC
CSVSGTSVNEQFF
>NA|TRBD1|TRBV6-1|TRBJ2-7
TGTGCCACCCGGGGCCCCGGACAGGGGTCCTACGAGCAGTACTTC
CATRGPGQGSYEQYF
>NA|TRBD2|TRBV5-4|TRBJ2-5
TGTGCCAGCAGCTTGCCGTCTACGAGCGGGAAGATGACCCAGTACTTC
CASSLPSTSGKMTQYF
>NA|NA|TRBV10-3|TRBJ2-3
TGTGCCATCAGTGAGCCAGCGAGTGATACGCAGTATTTT
CAISEPASDTQYF
>NA|TRBD2|TRBV5-1|TRBJ2-2
TGCGCCAGCAGCTTGGAAGGGGGCGGACTAGCGGGACCCGGGGAGCTGTTTTTT
CASSLEGGGLAGPGELFF
>NA|NA|TRBV7-9|TRBJ2-1
TGTGCCAGCAGCTTAGCCGGTGAGCAGTTCTTC
CASSLAGEQFF
>few|TRBD1|TRBV19|TRBJ1-2
TGTGCCAGTAGACCATACCGGGACAGCGATGGCTACACCTTC
CASRPYRDSDGYTF
>once|TRBD2|TRBV19|TRBJ2-3
TGTGCCAGTAGTACTTACGGGACTAGCGGGAGTACGCAGTATTTT
CASSTYGTSGSTQYF
>NA|TRBD1|TRBV9|TRBJ2-7
TGTGCCAGCAGCGTTCGCCCCGACAGGGATCGGGCCGAGCAGTACTTC
CASSVRPDRDRAEQYF
>NA|NA|TRBV7-5|TRBJ2-3
TGTGGCATGACCTGCGTGGTATCGAGGTCCTTAGTCACCAGCACAGATACGCAGTATTTT
CGMTCVVSRSLVTSTDTQYF
>NA|NA|TRBV7-9|TRBJ1-2
TGTGCCAGCAGCCCCAGCGCAGGGAACTATGGCTACACCTTC
CASSPSAGNYGYTF
>NA|TRBD1|TRBV5-1|TRBJ1-5
TGCGCCAGCAGCTTGCGGACAGGCACCCAGCCCCAGCATTTT
CASSLRTGTQPQHF
>few|NA|TRBV15|TRBJ1-5
TGTGCCACCAGCAGGGGGGACACCCTTAGGGAGCCCCAGCATTTT
CATSRGDTLREPQHF
>NA|NA|TRBV12-2|TRBJ1-1
TGTGCAAGTCCCGGGGTCCTTTTTCGCACTGAAGCTTTCTTT
CASPGVLFRTEAFF
>NA|NA|TRBV11-2|TRBJ2-7
TGTGCCAGCAGCTTAGGGGGCGGGGCCAGCTCCTACGAGCAGTACTTC
CASSLGGGASSYEQYF